This T cell receptor (beta chain) emerged from a study of technical replicates of blood from a few donors (dated by TCRdb to about 2017). As concerns this clone: Its antigen is still unknown. The record has no base qualities; no much larger clone is one base away.

Libraries were constructed by the immunoSEQ multiplex PCR assay. The table was pulled from immuneACCESS by TCRdb, which kept in-frame rearrangements only. Such tables lose some clones; where checked, under half of the loss comes from unresolved V genes, and the rest has no known cause. For this sample the table gives about 72,000 clones, of which about 95% were detected only once. The ten largest clonotypes hold 0.2% to 0.3% of the sample. CDR1 is given as MGHRA and CDR2 as YSYEKL, both from the germline V gene. Trimming accounts for 2 bases at V and 3 bases at J, while the number of junction bases matched to no gene is 7. The CDR3 spans 15 residues, from the cysteine through the phenylalanine. Left in the record is the CDR3 DNA by itself, 45 bases read in frame from the first base.

The chain links TRBV4-1 with TRBJ2-7; a stretch of 7 junction bases matches TRBD1. The specimen sequenced was T cells isolated from PBMCs. This TCR derives from a human donor in good health. The nucleotide sequence reads as follows: TGCGCCAGCAGCCAACCCCGGGACAGATACTACGAGCAGTACTTC. It encodes CASSQPRDRYYEQYF.